These T cell receptor beta chains were read from a single sample in a study of CD8+CD57+ T cells in acquired aplastic anemia. One entry per CDR3 protein results from TCRdb running MiXCR on the reads. The sample carries 200,000 to 250,000 distinct CDR3 sequences, around half recorded once. The sequencing input was sorted CD4+, CD8+, or CD8+CD57+ T cells (not recorded which) from PBMCs. These TCRs come from a human donor with aplastic anemia. Both conserved end residues are part of each CDR3.

j_call v_call cdr3_aa
TRBJ2-7 TRBV7-6 CASSLEVFYEQYF
TRBJ2-7 TRBV20-1 CSARDEGAYEQYF
TRBJ2-2 TRBV30 CAWRGGNTGELFF
TRBJ1-6 TRBV6-1 CASSVGTGGYSPLHF
TRBJ1-1 TRBV25-1 CASRQGDGNTEAFF
TRBJ1-5 TRBV15 CATSLDPPHRQPQHF
TRBJ2-3 TRBV29-1 CSVVGPDTQYF
TRBJ2-1 TRBV7-3 CASSLPGQGAYNEQFF
TRBJ2-7 TRBV13 CASSTSGYEQYF
TRBJ2-1 TRBV6-6 CASKTPLDEQFF
TRBJ1-5 TRBV6-1 CASSQDFVDGNQPQHF
TRBJ1-6 TRBV2 CASSDGTGSPLHF
TRBJ2-7 TRBV2 CASSRTGGLYEQYF
TRBJ1-3 TRBV6-1 CASSDRVGNTTYF
TRBJ2-7 TRBV13 CASSLGQKVPSYEQYF
TRBJ2-4 TRBV14 CASSHRGAKNIQYF
TRBJ2-7 TRBV19 CAGSMVRDYEQYF
TRBJ1-1 TRBV28 CATYSRENAEAFF
TRBJ2-1 TRBV20-1 CSATPSSYNEQFF